The rows below give T cell receptor beta chains drawn from one sample of a study of T cells after yellow fever vaccination. Each CDR3 protein gets one entry after TCRdb re-called the 5' RACE reads with MiXCR. The sample includes 500,000 to 650,000 distinct CDR3 sequences, 9% to 15% seen only once; the top ten take 15%. Material: PBMCs, obtained on the day of the yellow fever booster vaccination. Source of these receptors: a man aged 25-45 years who received the YFV17D yellow fever vaccine. Both conserved end residues are part of each CDR3. The D gene is left open where the match is weak. Size is omitted from some rows. Given values are once, few, many or a class for expanded clones.

v_call	j_call	d_call	clone_size	cdr3_aa	cdr3_nt
TRBV20-1	TRBJ2-5	NA	NA	CSAIPSGPSTQYF	TGCAGTGCTATCCCCTCGGGCCCAAGTACCCAGTACTTC
TRBV3-1	TRBJ2-3	NA	NA	CASSQVRNTQYF	TGTGCCAGCAGCCAAGTTCGGAATACGCAGTATTTT
TRBV5-1	TRBJ2-7	NA	few	CASSPSPGVDEQYF	TGCGCCAGCAGCCCTTCGCCTGGAGTAGACGAGCAGTACTTC
TRBV7-9	TRBJ2-7	NA	many	CASRGGGYSEQYF	TGTGCCAGCAGAGGTGGGGGATACTCCGAGCAGTACTTC
TRBV27	TRBJ2-7	NA	NA	CASSGGGTLSEQYF	TGTGCCAGCAGTGGGGGCGGGACCCTTAGCGAGCAGTACTTC
TRBV6-5	TRBJ2-1	TRBD2	many	CASSSGLAGSYNEQFF	TGTGCCAGCAGTTCGGGACTAGCGGGCTCCTACAATGAGCAGTTCTTC
TRBV11-3	TRBJ2-1	NA	NA	CASSFSGITYNEQFF	TGTGCCAGCAGCTTTTCGGGAATCACCTACAATGAGCAGTTCTTC
TRBV3-1	TRBJ2-7	NA	few	CASSQIDNYEQYF	TGTGCCAGCAGCCAGATAGACAACTACGAGCAGTACTTC
TRBV20-1	TRBJ2-5	TRBD1	NA	CSARGDRVQETQYF	TGCAGTGCTAGAGGAGACAGGGTCCAAGAGACCCAGTACTTC
TRBV7-3	TRBJ2-1	TRBD2	NA	CASSIGTSGAYNEQFF	TGTGCCAGCAGTATAGGGACTAGCGGGGCGTACAATGAGCAGTTCTTC
TRBV7-9	TRBJ2-7	NA	NA	CASSRGAFEYEQYF	TGTGCCAGCAGCCGAGGGGCATTCGAATACGAGCAGTACTTC
TRBV7-9	TRBJ2-5	NA	many	CASSPGLETQYF	TGTGCCAGCAGCCCAGGTCTGGAGACCCAGTACTTC
TRBV5-1	TRBJ2-7	NA	many	CASSSRQTYEQYF	TGCGCCAGCAGCTCCCGACAGACCTACGAGCAGTACTTC
TRBV7-6	TRBJ2-6	TRBD1	few	CASSSPGQGTGANVLTF	TGTGCCAGCAGCTCACCGGGACAGGGGACTGGGGCCAACGTCCTGACTTTC
TRBV7-9	TRBJ1-1	NA	few	CASRLPGDTEAFF	TGTGCCAGCCGCCTGCCGGGAGACACTGAAGCTTTCTTT
TRBV7-3	TRBJ2-3	TRBD2	NA	CASSQTSGRIDTQYF	TGTGCCAGCAGCCAAACTAGCGGGAGAATAGATACGCAGTATTTT
TRBV4-2	TRBJ2-1	TRBD2	few	CASSQEASGITYNEQFF	TGTGCCAGCAGCCAAGAGGCTAGCGGAATAACCTACAATGAGCAGTTCTTC
TRBV9	TRBJ2-5	NA	many	CASSGGPQETQYF	TGTGCCAGCAGCGGCGGACCTCAAGAGACCCAGTACTTC
TRBV5-4	TRBJ2-1	NA	few	CASSLRSDRDEQFF	TGTGCCAGCAGCCTCAGATCCGACAGAGATGAGCAGTTCTTC
TRBV3-1	TRBJ2-7	NA	few	CASSHLNYEQYF	TGTGCCAGCAGCCACCTCAACTACGAGCAGTACTTC
TRBV20-1	TRBJ2-1	NA	NA	CSAHRGYNEQFF	TGCAGTGCCCATCGGGGGTACAATGAGCAGTTCTTC
TRBV5-5	TRBJ2-7	TRBD2	few	CASSFAGDSYEQYF	TGTGCCAGCTCATTTGCGGGGGACTCCTACGAGCAGTACTTC
TRBV3-1	TRBJ2-3	NA	few	CASSPIGIGTQYF	TGTGCCAGCAGCCCGATTGGGATCGGTACGCAGTATTTT
TRBV4-2	TRBJ1-3	NA	NA	CASSQESGNTIYF	TGTGCCAGCAGCCAAGAATCTGGAAACACCATATATTTT